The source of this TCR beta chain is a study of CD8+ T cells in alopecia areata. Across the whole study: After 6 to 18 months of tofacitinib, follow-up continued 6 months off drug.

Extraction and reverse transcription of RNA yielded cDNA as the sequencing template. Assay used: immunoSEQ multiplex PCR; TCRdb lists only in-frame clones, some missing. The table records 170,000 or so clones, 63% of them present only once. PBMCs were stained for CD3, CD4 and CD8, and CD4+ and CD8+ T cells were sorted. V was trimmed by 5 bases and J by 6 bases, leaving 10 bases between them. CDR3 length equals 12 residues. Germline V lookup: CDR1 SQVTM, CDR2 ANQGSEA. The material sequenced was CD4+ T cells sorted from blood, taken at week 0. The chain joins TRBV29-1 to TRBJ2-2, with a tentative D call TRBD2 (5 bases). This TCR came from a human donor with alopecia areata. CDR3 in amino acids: CSVRLPAGELFF. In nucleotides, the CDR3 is TGCAGCGTTCGACTACCAGCCGGGGAGCTGTTTTTT.